A single sample gave rise to the 24 T cell receptor beta chains below, sequenced in a study of cytomegalovirus exposure and HLA in healthy donors. PCR primers comprised 60 Vbeta and 13 Jbeta primers. The protocol was immunoSEQ multiplex PCR, while the TCRdb copy is restricted to in-frame clones and leaves out a portion. The sample lists 140,000 to 150,000 clones, almost 80% occurring once. The sample consisted of PBMCs. These receptors were collected from a woman aged 40 to 50 in good health and CMV-seropositive.

The V and J genes are TRBV5-4 and TRBJ2-7; 10 bases are a match to TRBD1. Germline CDR1 reads SGHNT; CDR2 reads YYREEE (reference sequence). CDR3 size: 14 residues. V lost 4 bases, J lost 6 bases, and 7 bases stayed unmatched. The CDR3 spells CASSLRTGGAEQYF. CDR3 bases: TGTGCCAGCAGCCTGAGGACAGGGGGGGCCGAGCAGTACTTC.

V and J are TRBV19 and TRBJ2-6; a possible D gene is TRBD1 (6 bases). The CDR3 is 13 residues long. V gave up 5 bases and J gave up 14 bases, with 16 bases separating them. Per the germline V gene, CDR1 is LNHDA and CDR2 is SQIVND (reference sequence). The CDR3 nucleotides read TGTGCCAGTAGTCACCTACAGGGTCCTCTCCTGACTTTC. Its translation: CASSHLQGPLLTF.

The V call is TRBV19, the J call TRBJ1-1; 8 nucleotides agree with TRBD1. The CDR3 sequence is 15 residues long. Germline CDR1 LNHDA, CDR2 SQIVND (reference sequence). Trimming removed 3 bases from V and 4 bases from J; junction bases left unmatched: 7. The CDR3 sequence: CASSIGGQAVTEAFF. For the CDR3, the DNA is TGTGCCAGTAGTATCGGGGGACAGGCTGTCACTGAAGCTTTCTTT. The variable domain in full, with the rest retrieved from reference TRBV19 and TRBJ1-1, is DGGITQSPKYLFRKEGQNVTLSCEQNLNHDAMYWYRQDPGQGLRLIYYSQIVNDFQKGDIAEGYSVSREKKESFPLTVTSAQKNPTAFYLCASSIGGQAVTEAFFGQGTRLTVV.

The V call is TRBV11-2, the J call TRBJ2-3; 8 nucleotides line up with TRBD1. Germline V lookup: CDR1 SGHAT, CDR2 FQNNGV. The CDR3 totals 16 residues. Trimming removed 0 bases from V and 2 bases from J; junction bases left unmatched: 4. The CDR3 loop is CASSLEVTGDTDTQYF. The CDR3 DNA sequence: TGTGCCAGCAGCTTAGAGGTGACAGGGGACACAGATACGCAGTATTTT.

The rearrangement joins TRBV9 to TRBJ1-2, with a possible D match to TRBD1 (5 bases). Trimming removed 4 bases at V and 3 bases at J, with 22 bases between. Germline V lookup: CDR1 SGDLS, CDR2 YYNGEE. The CDR3 spans 17 residues. This chain's CDR3 is CASSSGGGSAAHYGYTF. Written as DNA, the CDR3 is TGTGCCAGCAGCTCAGGTGGGGGGTCAGCCGCACACTATGGCTACACCTTC.

The chain recombines TRBV12-5 with TRBJ1-5, with D perhaps matching TRBD1 (6 bases). Germline V gives CDR1 LGHNT, CDR2 FRNRAP. The CDR3 sequence is 16 residues long. The germline V and J ends were trimmed by 5 bases and 0 bases, with 14 bases remaining between them. The CDR3 here is CASGVDSSNSNQPQHF. The CDR3 nucleotides are TGTGCTAGTGGTGTGGACAGCTCCAATAGCAATCAGCCCCAGCATTTT.

The rearrangement joins TRBV6-1 to TRBJ1-2; the D is unclear. Germline lookup yields CDR1 MNHNS and CDR2 SASEGT. The CDR3 runs 13 residues. Trimming cost V 2 bases and J 5 bases, with 9 bases left between them. The CDR3: CASSETRSYGYTF. The CDR3 DNA reads TGTGCCAGCAGTGAAACCAGGTCTTATGGCTACACCTTC.

V and J are TRBV6-1 and TRBJ2-2; the match to TRBD1 covers 7 bases. This CDR3 is 15 amino acids long. CDR1 is MNHNS and CDR2 is SASEGT in the germline V gene. V lost 6 bases, J lost 8 bases, and 12 bases stayed unmatched. CDR3 region: CASSFGTEVWGELFF. CDR3 DNA: TGTGCCAGCAGCTTCGGGACAGAGGTTTGGGGGGAGCTGTTTTTT.

This chain connects TRBV10-3 to TRBJ2-2; maybe TRBD1 (5 bases). The CDR3 totals 17 residues. Trimming took 0 bases from V and 0 from J, leaving 11 bases between them. CDR1 is ENHRY, CDR2 SYGVKD, per germline. CDR3 amino acids: CAISESQGQANTGELFF. Here the CDR3 DNA reads TGTGCCATCAGTGAGTCCCAGGGCCAAGCGAACACCGGGGAGCTGTTTTTT.

The rearrangement joins TRBV18 to TRBJ2-6; the D gene is possibly TRBD1 (6 bases). Germline CDR1 is KGHSH and CDR2 is LQKENI. V lost 1 base and J lost 2, with 6 bases in between. The CDR3 loop spans 15 amino acids. This CDR3 reads CASSPQGAGANVLTF. CDR3 bases: TGTGCCAGCTCACCACAGGGGGCTGGGGCCAACGTCCTGACTTTC. The full variable domain, its missing parts supplied by reference TRBV18 and TRBJ2-6, is NAGVMQNPRHLVRRRGQEARLRCSPMKGHSHVYWYRQLPEEGLKFMVYLQKENIIDESGMPKERFSAEFPKEGPSILRIQQVVRGDSAAYFCASSPQGAGANVLTFGAGSRLTVL.

The sample holds a few counts of this clone. J is TRBJ2-5 and V is TRBV6-5; 13 positions agree with TRBD2. This CDR3 spans 15 amino acids. The J segment lost 6 bases and the V segment lost 5 bases, leaving 6 bases of the junction unmatched. CDR1 and CDR2 from the germline V gene are MNHEY and SVGAGI. This CDR3 is CASSPGLAGVQTQYF. DNA of the CDR3: TGTGCCAGCAGTCCCGGACTAGCGGGGGTTCAGACCCAGTACTTC.

The chain is built from TRBV19 and TRBJ2-1; possible D gene TRBD2, 5 bases. The CDR3 consists of 12 residues. Looked up from germline, CDR1 is LNHDA and CDR2 is SQIVND (reference sequence). V lost 5 bases and J lost 7, with 9 bases in between. CDR3 in DNA: TGTGCCAGTAGTTCCGGGATGAATGAGCAGTTCTTC. It yields the protein CASSSGMNEQFF.

The chain is built from TRBV2 and TRBJ1-5; D is uncertain. The germline CDR1 and CDR2 sequences are SNHLY and FYNNEI. Trimming took off 3 bases at V and 6 bases at J, with 12 bases between the two ends. CDR3 length: 14 amino acids. The CDR3: CASSEREAGQPQHF. The CDR3 DNA reads TGTGCCAGCAGTGAGAGGGAAGCAGGTCAGCCCCAGCATTTT.

The rearrangement uses TRBV9 and TRBJ2-6; 7 nucleotides line up with TRBD1. Germline CDR1 SGDLS, CDR2 YYNGEE. The J segment lost 0 bases and the V segment lost 4 bases, leaving 10 bases of the junction unmatched. There are 18 residues in the CDR3. As DNA, the CDR3 is TGTGCCAGCAGCTCCGCCGGGACAGCAGTCTCTGGGGCCAACGTCCTGACTTTC. Translation: CASSSAGTAVSGANVLTF.

CDR3 sequence reads: CASSLSLYQPQHF. The CDR3 DNA is TGTGCCAGCAGTTTAAGCTTGTATCAGCCCCAGCATTTT. The chain couples TRBV28 to TRBJ1-5; D unresolved. V was cut by 2 bases and J by 5 bases, with 7 bases left in between. The length of the CDR3 is 13 residues. Germline assignment: CDR1 MDHEN and CDR2 SYDVKM.

V usage is TRBV5-1 and J usage is TRBJ1-2; 8 nucleotides line up with TRBD1. With V trimmed by 7 bases and J by 7 bases, 24 bases remained unmatched. CDR3 size: 18 residues. Germline V lookup: CDR1 SGHRS, CDR2 YFSETQ. CDR3 sequence reads: CASSVETGSTGAFSGYTF. The CDR3 coding sequence is TGCGCCAGCTCCGTAGAGACTGGGTCGACAGGGGCCTTCAGTGGCTACACCTTC. Together with reference TRBV5-1 and TRBJ1-2, the CDR3 gives the full variable domain: KAGVTQTPRYLIKTRGQQVTLSCSPISGHRSVSWYQQTPGQGLQFLFEYFSETQRNKGNFPGRFSGRQFSNSRSEMNVSTLELGDSALYLCASSVETGSTGAFSGYTFGSGTRLTVV.

The table lists this clone with a count of one. V usage is TRBV30 and J usage is TRBJ1-5, with D tentatively TRBD1 (5 bases). Germline V gene sequence: CDR1 GTSNPN, CDR2 SVGIG (reference sequence). The CDR3 sequence is 14 residues long. V was clipped by 7 bases and J by 0 bases, with 13 bases between them. For the CDR3, the DNA is TGTGCCTCCTCGGGACTGCATAGCAATCAGCCCCAGCATTTT. This sequence encodes CASSGLHSNQPQHF.

V usage is TRBV7-2 and J usage is TRBJ2-2; 10 bases align to TRBD1. The germline gives CDR1 SGHTA, CDR2 FQGNSA. The CDR3 runs 17 residues. The junction had 9 bases not matched to a gene; V was cut back by 4 bases and J by 4 bases. CDR3 sequence: CASSSGRDRGGTGELFF. The CDR3 DNA reads as TGTGCCAGCAGCTCGGGGCGGGACAGGGGCGGCACCGGGGAGCTGTTTTTT.

With respect to this clone: The sample contains more than one DNA sequence encoding this CDR3. V gene TRBV19 combines with J gene TRBJ2-2, with 11 bases identical to TRBD1. The germline V gene has CDR1 LNHDA and CDR2 SQIVND (reference sequence). The CDR3 runs 16 residues. The V gene end was trimmed by 5 bases and the J gene end by 5 bases; junction bases not matched to a gene: 7. Written as DNA, the CDR3 is TGTGCCAGTAGTTCCGGACAGGGGGCCGGAACCGGGGAGCTGTTTTTT. Its protein is CASSSGQGAGTGELFF. The whole variable domain, remainder taken from reference TRBV19 and TRBJ2-2, is DGGITQSPKYLFRKEGQNVTLSCEQNLNHDAMYWYRQDPGQGLRLIYYSQIVNDFQKGDIAEGYSVSREKKESFPLTVTSAQKNPTAFYLCASSSGQGAGTGELFFGEGSRLTVL.

This chain connects TRBV5-1 to TRBJ1-4; 10 positions match TRBD1. In germline, CDR1 is SGHRS, CDR2 YFSETQ. J gave up 7 bases and V 2 bases, and 2 bases lay outside the gene matches. The CDR3 length is 14 residues. The chain's CDR3 is CASSFGTGVEKLFF. CDR3 DNA sequence: TGCGCCAGCAGCTTCGGGACAGGGGTTGAAAAACTGTTTTTT.

The rearrangement joins TRBV18 to TRBJ2-2; D is uncertain. The V end was cut by 3 bases, the J end by 2 bases, with 7 bases between. Germline V gene data show CDR1 as KGHSH and CDR2 as LQKENI. The CDR3 covers 14 residues. CDR3 DNA: TGTGCCAGCTCACCCTTATATAACACCGGGGAGCTGTTTTTT. It yields the protein CASSPLYNTGELFF.

The rearrangement joins TRBV5-6 to TRBJ1-1; D may be TRBD1 (6 bases). V was pared by 3 bases and J by 11 bases, with 14 bases between. Germline CDR1 reads SGHDT; CDR2 reads YYEEEE. The CDR3 has 12 residues. The CDR3: CASSSTSGDAFF. CDR3 DNA sequence: TGTGCCAGCAGCTCGACTTCAGGGGACGCTTTCTTT. The variable domain in full, completed from reference TRBV5-6 and TRBJ1-1, reads DAGVTQSPTHLIKTRGQQVTLRCSPKSGHDTVSWYQQALGQGPQFIFQYYEEEERQRGNFPDRFSGHQFPNYSSELNVNALLLGDSALYLCASSSTSGDAFFGQGTRLTVV.

Only a few counts were recorded for this clone. The rearrangement links TRBV18 to TRBJ1-2, with 7 positions matching TRBD1. This CDR3 contains 13 residues. V lost 4 bases to trimming and J lost 8 bases; unmatched junction nucleotides: 7. In germline, CDR1 is KGHSH, CDR2 LQKENI. The CDR3 protein is CASSLSTGDGYTF. The CDR3 nucleotides are TGTGCCAGCTCACTATCTACAGGGGACGGCTACACCTTC.

V usage is TRBV7-3 and J usage is TRBJ2-7; D is unclear. Germline V gene data show CDR1 as SGHTA and CDR2 as FQGTGA. V lost 3 bases and J 1 base, leaving 4 bases between the germline ends. The CDR3 spans 12 residues. CDR3 region: CASSFRSYEQYF. CDR3 DNA sequence: TGTGCCAGCAGCTTCAGGTCCTACGAGCAGTACTTC.